These T cell receptor beta chains were read from a single sample in a study of blood T cell repertoires in COVID-19. The repertoire was sequenced with immunoSEQ multiplex PCR; TCRdb's copy has only in-frame clones and lacks some. The data show around 110,000 clones, with roughly 85% seen just once and about 4.7% held by the top ten. What was sequenced was peripheral blood. All receptors derive from a middle-aged man with acute or convalescent COVID-19. The CDR3 runs from the conserved cysteine through the conserved F or W. The D gene is left open where the match is weak. Size values are once, few and many counts, or a class for expanded clones, and some rows have none.

clone_size	d_call	v_call	j_call	cdr3_aa	cdr3_nt
-	-	TRBV7-7	TRBJ2-2	CASSFGLGHGELFF	TGTGCCAGCAGCTTTGGCCTGGGGCACGGGGAGCTGTTTTTT
-	-	TRBV7-8	TRBJ1-2	CASSSGRGRVSGYTF	TGTGCCAGCAGCTCGGGGAGAGGGCGGGTTAGTGGCTACACCTTC
-	TRBD1	TRBV6-6	TRBJ1-2	CASTGQGAGAFYGYTF	TGTGCCAGCACCGGACAGGGGGCAGGTGCTTTCTATGGCTACACCTTC
-	-	TRBV29-1	TRBJ2-7	CSVQIARNEQYF	TGCAGCGTTCAAATCGCCAGGAACGAGCAGTACTTC
-	-	TRBV7-3	TRBJ1-6	CASSWSGGNSPLHF	TGTGCCAGCAGTTGGTCAGGAGGAAATTCACCCCTCCACTTT
-	TRBD1	TRBV30	TRBJ2-7	CAWSARGRFSEQYF	TGTGCCTGGAGCGCCAGGGGGCGATTTTCCGAGCAGTACTTC
once	-	TRBV5-1	TRBJ1-2	CASSLSGAGYTF	TGCGCCAGCAGCTTGTCAGGCGCTGGCTACACCTTC
-	TRBD2	TRBV5-1	TRBJ2-1	CASSLAGTNNNEQFF	TGCGCCAGCAGCTTGGCCGGGACTAACAACAATGAGCAGTTCTTC
-	-	TRBV6-2/TRBV6-3	TRBJ1-6	CASSRTTGLDSPLHF	TGTGCCAGCAGCCGAACTACAGGGCTGGATTCACCCCTCCACTTT
-	-	TRBV19	TRBJ1-2	CASSPGLNYGYTF	TGTGCCAGTAGCCCGGGACTTAACTATGGCTACACCTTC
-	-	TRBV7-9	TRBJ1-2	CASSPKSSGRANYGYTF	TGTGCCAGCAGCCCCAAGTCCTCGGGGAGAGCTAACTATGGCTACACCTTC
-	-	TRBV27	TRBJ1-5	CASSSSGWNQPQHF	TGTGCCAGCAGTTCATCTGGCTGGAATCAGCCCCAGCATTTT
-	TRBD1	TRBV29-1	TRBJ1-1	CSTNRGTMNTEAFF	TGCAGCACAAACAGGGGTACCATGAACACTGAAGCTTTCTTT
-	TRBD1	TRBV4-3	TRBJ1-1	CASSHDTGGNTEAFF	TGCGCCAGCAGCCATGATACAGGGGGGAACACTGAAGCTTTCTTT
-	-	TRBV28	TRBJ2-2	CASRGDFNTGELFF	TGTGCCAGCAGGGGGGACTTCAACACCGGGGAGCTGTTTTTT
-	TRBD1	TRBV9	TRBJ1-4	CASSATGQNEKLFF	TGTGCCAGCAGCGCGACAGGGCAGAATGAAAAACTGTTTTTT
few	TRBD2	TRBV6-5	TRBJ2-7	CASSGGLAGPLGQYF	TGTGCCAGCAGCGGCGGACTAGCGGGGCCCTTGGGGCAGTACTTC
-	TRBD1	TRBV4-1	TRBJ1-4	CASSQAIRGELFF	TGCGCCAGCAGCCAAGCTATCAGGGGGGAACTGTTTTTT
-	-	TRBV6-5	TRBJ1-5	CATRESDSIGPQHF	TGTGCCACCCGAGAAAGTGACAGTATAGGGCCCCAGCATTTT
-	-	TRBV2	TRBJ1-3	CASSGNRAGNTIYF	TGTGCCAGCAGTGGGAACAGGGCTGGAAACACCATATATTTT
-	TRBD1	TRBV11-2	TRBJ1-3	CASSFDRVGNTIYF	TGTGCCAGCAGCTTCGACAGGGTCGGAAACACCATATATTTT
-	TRBD1	TRBV5-1	TRBJ1-1	CASSWDSSYTEAFF	TGCGCCAGCAGCTGGGACAGTTCATACACTGAAGCTTTCTTT
-	TRBD1	TRBV4-2	TRBJ1-2	CASSQGDRAIPYGYTF	TGTGCCAGCAGCCAAGGTGACAGGGCGATCCCCTATGGCTACACCTTC
-	-	TRBV10-3	TRBJ2-1	CASRPGSSYNEQFF	TGTGCCAGCAGACCGGGGAGCTCCTACAATGAGCAGTTCTTC
-	-	TRBV6-5	TRBJ2-6	CASSYRVGANVLTF	TGTGCCAGCAGTTACCGGGTAGGGGCCAACGTCCTGACTTTC
-	-	TRBV6-5	TRBJ1-5	CASTKGGDSNQPQHF	TGTGCCAGCACCAAGGGAGGGGATAGCAATCAGCCCCAGCATTTT
-	-	TRBV19	TRBJ1-1	CASSVRVNTEAFF	TGTGCCAGTAGTGTCAGGGTCAACACTGAAGCTTTCTTT
-	TRBD2	TRBV6-5	TRBJ2-3	CASKLAGDADTQYF	TGTGCCAGCAAACTAGCGGGAGACGCAGATACGCAGTATTTT
few	TRBD2	TRBV28	TRBJ2-3	CASSLSSSGTDTQYF	TGTGCCAGCAGTTTATCGTCTAGCGGGACAGATACGCAGTATTTT
-	-	TRBV5-4	TRBJ1-2	CASSPGAGAYDGYTF	TGTGCCAGCAGCCCTGGGGCAGGGGCATATGATGGCTACACCTTC
-	TRBD1	TRBV9	TRBJ1-6	CASSVGQGEFGSPLHF	TGTGCCAGCAGCGTAGGACAGGGGGAATTTGGATCACCCCTCCACTTT
-	-	TRBV19	TRBJ1-2	CASSHPGTNYGYTF	TGTGCCAGTAGTCATCCCGGGACAAACTATGGCTACACCTTC
-	-	TRBV20-1	TRBJ2-1	CSASKLYSYNEQFF	TGCAGTGCTAGTAAACTCTACTCCTACAATGAGCAGTTCTTC
-	TRBD1	TRBV7-6	TRBJ2-5	CASSFGTGLETQYF	TGTGCCAGCAGCTTCGGGACAGGCCTGGAGACCCAGTACTTC
-	TRBD1	TRBV2	TRBJ2-7	CASRQRTGISYEQYF	TGTGCCAGCAGACAGAGGACAGGGATATCCTACGAGCAGTACTTC
few	-	TRBV3-1/TRBV3-2	TRBJ2-2	CASSHSAEGTGELFF	TGTGCCAGCAGCCATTCTGCGGAGGGCACCGGGGAGCTGTTTTTT
-	-	TRBV6-5	TRBJ1-3	CASSFQSSGNTIYF	TGTGCCAGCAGTTTCCAATCCTCTGGAAACACCATATATTTT
-	TRBD1	TRBV7-9	TRBJ1-1	CASSVQGQGAAFF	TGTGCCAGCAGCGTCCAGGGACAGGGGGCCGCTTTCTTT
-	-	TRBV7-8	TRBJ2-5	CASSLESGKETQYF	TGTGCCAGCAGCTTAGAATCGGGGAAAGAGACCCAGTACTTC